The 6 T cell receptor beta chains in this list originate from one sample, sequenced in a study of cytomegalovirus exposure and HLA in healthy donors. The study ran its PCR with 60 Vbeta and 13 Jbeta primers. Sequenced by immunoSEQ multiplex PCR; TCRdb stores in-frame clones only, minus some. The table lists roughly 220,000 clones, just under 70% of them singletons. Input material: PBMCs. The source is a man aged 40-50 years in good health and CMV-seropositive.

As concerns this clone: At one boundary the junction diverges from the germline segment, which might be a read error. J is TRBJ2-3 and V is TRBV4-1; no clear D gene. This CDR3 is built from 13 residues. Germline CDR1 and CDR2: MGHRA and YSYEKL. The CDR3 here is CASSRLPPDTQYF. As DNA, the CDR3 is TGTGCCAGCAGCCGGCTCCCCCCAGATACGCAGTATTTT.

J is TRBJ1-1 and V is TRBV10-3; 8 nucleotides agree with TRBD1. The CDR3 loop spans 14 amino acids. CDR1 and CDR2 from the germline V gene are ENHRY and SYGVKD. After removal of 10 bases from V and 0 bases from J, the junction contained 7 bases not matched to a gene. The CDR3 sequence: CASGQGHLNTEAFF. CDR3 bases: TGTGCCAGCGGACAGGGTCATTTGAACACTGAAGCTTTCTTT.

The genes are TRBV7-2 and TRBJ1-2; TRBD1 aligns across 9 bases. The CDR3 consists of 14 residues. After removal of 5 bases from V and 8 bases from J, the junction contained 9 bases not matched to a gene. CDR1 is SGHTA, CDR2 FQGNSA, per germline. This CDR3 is CASSLRDRVGGYTF. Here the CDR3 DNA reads TGTGCCAGCAGCCTTCGGGACAGGGTAGGCGGCTACACCTTC.

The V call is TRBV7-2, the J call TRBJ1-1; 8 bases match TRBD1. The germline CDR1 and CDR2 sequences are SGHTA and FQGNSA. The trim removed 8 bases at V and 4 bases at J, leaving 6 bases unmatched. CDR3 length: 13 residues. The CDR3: CASSGQGLTEAFF. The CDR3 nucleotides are TGTGCCAGCTCAGGACAGGGTCTCACTGAAGCTTTCTTT.

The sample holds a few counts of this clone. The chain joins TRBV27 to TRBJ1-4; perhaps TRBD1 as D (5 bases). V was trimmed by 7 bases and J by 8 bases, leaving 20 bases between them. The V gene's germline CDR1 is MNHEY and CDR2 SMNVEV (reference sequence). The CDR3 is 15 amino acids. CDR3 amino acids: CASNSRGEVDEKLFF. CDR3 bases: TGTGCCAGCAATTCACGGGGGGAAGTCGACGAAAAACTGTTTTTT.

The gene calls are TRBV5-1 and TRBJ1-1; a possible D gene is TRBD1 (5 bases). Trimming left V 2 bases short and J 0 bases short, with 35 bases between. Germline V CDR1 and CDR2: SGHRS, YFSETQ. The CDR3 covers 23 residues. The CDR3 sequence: CASSFYPLGGSQDFRTMNTEAFF. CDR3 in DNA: TGCGCCAGCAGCTTTTATCCTCTCGGGGGGTCCCAAGATTTCAGGACTATGAACACTGAAGCTTTCTTT.